The T cell receptor beta chain under discussion was sequenced for a study of T cell responses to AZD1222 COVID-19 vaccine. Study-level background: Both about-4-week and about-12-week second-dose recipients were combined. General study findings and limits: Mapped onto spike, vaccine-associated CD4 TCRs spanned it and were dominant at 160-218 and 743-854. It was only after the peak T cell response that any repertoires were sampled. When two AZD1222 doses had been given, Spike-specific TCR breadth and depth rose.

Sequencing was performed with immunoSEQ multiplex PCR; in TCRdb, only in-frame clones are kept and a portion is missing. Of about 120,000 clones in the sample, almost 90% are singletons; the top ten hold about a tenth. V gave up 3 bases and J gave up 6 bases, with 15 bases separating them. Germline V gives CDR1 MDHEN, CDR2 SYDVKM. This CDR3 is 15 amino acids long. In regard to this clone: Its specificity is not known.

This rearrangement joins TRBV28 to TRBJ1-5, with D possibly being TRBD1 (5 bases). The specimen comprised peripheral blood, sampled on day 0 of AZD1222 vaccination. The sequence was obtained from an adult in good health. Here the CDR3 DNA reads TGTGCCAGCAGTTTTCCAGGGTCGCGGAGTCAGCCCCAGCATTTT. Encoded protein: CASSFPGSRSQPQHF.